The rows below give T cell receptor beta chains drawn from one sample of a study of CD8 T cells in ankylosing spondylitis. One entry per CDR3 protein, called by TCRdb with MiXCR from the 5' RACE reads. Of over 400,000 distinct CDR3 sequences listed, approximately 26% are singletons. The sample comprised blood, either unsorted or a sorted T cell fraction (not recorded which). These receptors originate from a male donor with ankylosing spondylitis. Both conserved end residues are part of each CDR3. Fields, in order: J gene, D gene, clone size, V gene, CDR3 DNA, CDR3 protein. D genes are given only for firm matches. The size of a clone is reported for some rows only, either as once, few or many, or as a class for expanded clones.

>TRBJ2-7|TRBD2|-|TRBV20-1
TGCAGTGCTAGAGAGGGAGCGGGAGGCCCCTACGAGCAGTACTTC
CSAREGAGGPYEQYF
>TRBJ1-2|-|-|TRBV5-8
TGTGCCAGCAGCCGCAACTCGAAGGGGTACCATCATGGCTACACCTTC
CASSRNSKGYHHGYTF
>TRBJ1-4|-|many|TRBV2
TGTGCCAGCAGTGCCGGGGCCGTAGGTGAAAAACTGTTTTTT
CASSAGAVGEKLFF
>TRBJ2-1|-|-|TRBV12-3/TRBV12-4
TGTGCCAGCAGTCAGTGGGGGCCGTACCAGTTCTTC
CASSQWGPYQFF
>TRBJ2-7|-|-|TRBV5-1
TGCGCCAGCAGCTTGGCCCTACAGACCTACGAGCAGTACTTC
CASSLALQTYEQYF
>TRBJ1-5|-|-|TRBV12-3/TRBV12-4
TGTGCCAGCAGTTTGACAGGTACCGATCAGCCCCAGCATTTT
CASSLTGTDQPQHF
>TRBJ1-1|-|few|TRBV4-2
TGTGCCAGCAGCCAAACTGACACGACTGAAGCTTTCTTT
CASSQTDTTEAFF
>TRBJ2-3|TRBD2|few|TRBV12-3/TRBV12-4
TGTGCCACCAAGACTAGCGCAGATACGCAGTATTTT
CATKTSADTQYF
>TRBJ1-6|-|-|TRBV6-1
TGTGCCAGCAGTGAATCCGGGGGAAACACTAGGTCACCCCTCCACTTT
CASSESGGNTRSPLHF
>TRBJ2-2|TRBD2|-|TRBV24-1
TGTGCCACCAGTGCACTAGCGGCAGGTACCGGGGAGCTGTTTTTT
CATSALAAGTGELFF
>TRBJ1-5|-|few|TRBV7-8
TGTGCCAGCAGCTTACTGTTTGGTCAGCCCCAGCATTTT
CASSLLFGQPQHF
>TRBJ1-3|-|few|TRBV11-3
TGTGCCAGCAGCCCGAGGACCGAAGGAAACACCATATATTTT
CASSPRTEGNTIYF
>TRBJ2-5|-|many|TRBV5-6
TGTGCCAGCAGCTTGGTCCAAGAGACCCAGTACTTC
CASSLVQETQYF
>TRBJ2-3|TRBD2|-|TRBV20-1
TGCAGTGCAGAGGGACTAGCGGGAGTTGATACGCAGTATTTT
CSAEGLAGVDTQYF
>TRBJ2-1|TRBD2|few|TRBV20-1
TGCAGTGCTCCCCCCGCGGGCCTAGCGGACAACAATGAGCAGTTCTTC
CSAPPAGLADNNEQFF
>TRBJ2-3|-|few|TRBV6-2/TRBV6-3
TGTGCCAGCAGTACGCCCCTGGATACGCAGTATTTT
CASSTPLDTQYF
>TRBJ2-3|TRBD2|-|TRBV3-1
TGTGCCAGCAGCCTCCCCGGGACTAGCGACACAGATACGCAGTATTTT
CASSLPGTSDTDTQYF
>TRBJ2-2|-|-|TRBV27
TGTGCCAGCAGTCGATCCACAGGGTACACCGGGGAGCTGTTTTTT
CASSRSTGYTGELFF
>TRBJ1-2|TRBD1|-|TRBV5-1
TGCGCCAGCAGCTTGGCCGAGACAGGGGGCGACACCTTC
CASSLAETGGDTF
>TRBJ2-2|-|-|TRBV6-1
TGTGCCAGCAGTACCGGACTTAACACCGGGGAGCTGTTTTTT
CASSTGLNTGELFF
>TRBJ2-3|TRBD2|-|TRBV5-1
TGCGCCAGCAGCTCTGGGGGACTAGCGGGAGGGCGTACAGATACGCAGTATTTT
CASSSGGLAGGRTDTQYF
>TRBJ2-3|-|few|TRBV15
TGTGCCACCAGCAGGTCACTATATTCCGGCACAGATACGCAGTATTTT
CATSRSLYSGTDTQYF
>TRBJ1-5|-|-|TRBV2
TGTGCCAGCAGCACAGGGATTTTTGGCAATCAGCCCCAGCATTTT
CASSTGIFGNQPQHF